One sample yielded the 11 T cell receptor beta chains listed below, sequenced in a study of shared clonotypes between healthy human individuals. Some clones are missing from TCRdb's copy, which holds only in-frame ones; the method was immunoSEQ multiplex PCR. The sample carries about 1 million clones, 65% to 80% recorded once. The sequencing sample was made of memory CD4+ T cells sorted from blood. Subset of the sample: CD45RA-negative fraction. These TCRs come from a young man in good health.

This clone was counted only a few times. The J gene is TRBJ2-7, the V gene TRBV11-2; D may match TRBD1 or TRBD2 (5 bases each). This CDR3 is 12 amino acids long. V was clipped by 4 bases and J by 3 bases, with 7 bases between them. Germline V gene lookup returns CDR1 SGHAT and CDR2 FQNNGV. The CDR3 loop reads CASSSGHYEQYF. The DNA of the CDR3 is TGTGCCAGCAGCTCGGGGCACTACGAGCAGTACTTC.

This chain connects TRBV19 to TRBJ1-1, with D tentatively TRBD1 (5 bases). CDR1 and CDR2 (germline): LNHDA, SQIVND (reference sequence). Trimming pared 3 bases from V and 7 bases from J, leaving 9 bases between. This CDR3 contains 12 residues. The CDR3 sequence: CASSIRQGEAFF. In DNA form, the CDR3 reads TGTGCCAGTAGTATTCGCCAGGGTGAAGCTTTCTTT. Looking up the rest from reference TRBV19 and TRBJ1-1 gives the full variable domain: DGGITQSPKYLFRKEGQNVTLSCEQNLNHDAMYWYRQDPGQGLRLIYYSQIVNDFQKGDIAEGYSVSREKKESFPLTVTSAQKNPTAFYLCASSIRQGEAFFGQGTRLTVV.

The J gene is TRBJ1-1, the V gene TRBV11-2; 8 bases agree with TRBD1. There are 14 residues in the CDR3. Germline V gene sequence: CDR1 SGHAT, CDR2 FQNNGV. V was pared by 7 bases and J by 1 base, with 5 bases of the junction left unmatched. CDR3 in DNA: TGTGCCAGCAAGACACAGGGGGGGAACACTGAAGCTTTCTTT. Protein sequence: CASKTQGGNTEAFF.

The gene calls are TRBV11-2 and TRBJ1-6; D is unresolved. CDR3 length: 15 residues. The ends were cut back, 0 bases at V and 6 bases at J, with 9 bases in the middle. CDR1 is SGHAT and CDR2 is FQNNGV in the germline V gene. The CDR3 region has the DNA TGTGCCAGCAGCTTAGATATGCTCTCTAATTCACCCCTCCACTTT. Translating it yields CASSLDMLSNSPLHF.

This chain connects TRBV7-2 to TRBJ1-5; no definite D call. Per the germline V gene, CDR1 is SGHTA and CDR2 is FQGNSA. V was cut by 1 base and J by 0 bases, with 7 bases left in between. CDR3 length: 15 residues. The CDR3 sequence: CASSLGGRSNQPQHF. The CDR3 DNA sequence: TGTGCCAGCAGCTTAGGCGGACGTAGCAATCAGCCCCAGCATTTT.

This sequence joins TRBV10-3 and TRBJ2-5, with 10 nucleotides matching TRBD2. J gave up 2 bases and V 6 bases, and 9 bases lay outside the gene matches. The CDR3 is 16 amino acids. Looked up from germline, CDR1 is ENHRY and CDR2 is SYGVKD. Here the CDR3 reads CAISALAGGLQETQYF. The CDR3 DNA reads as TGTGCCATCAGCGCCTTAGCGGGAGGCTTGCAAGAGACCCAGTACTTC.

DNA for the CDR3: TGTGCCAGCAGTGACAGGGGCAAGAATGAGCAGTTCTTC. Its protein product is CASSDRGKNEQFF. The gene calls are TRBV6-4 and TRBJ2-1, with TRBD1 as a possible D gene (5 bases). CDR1 is MRHNA, CDR2 SNTAGT, per germline. Trimming removed 2 bases at V and 7 bases at J, with 9 bases between. This CDR3 is built from 13 residues.

The chain uses TRBV19 and TRBJ2-6, with 10 bases aligning to TRBD1. CDR3 size: 19 residues. After removal of 0 bases from V and 0 bases from J, the junction contained 5 bases not matched to a gene. Germline CDR1 is LNHDA and CDR2 is SQIVND (reference sequence). The CDR3 DNA reads TGTGCCAGTAGTATAGATTCACGACAGGGGGCCTCTGGGGCCAACGTCCTGACTTTC. Encoded protein: CASSIDSRQGASGANVLTF.

The V and J genes are TRBV5-4 and TRBJ1-4; D not certain. The CDR3 covers 14 residues. Germline V gives CDR1 SGHNT, CDR2 YYREEE (reference sequence). V shed 3 bases and J shed 10 bases, with 16 bases lying between them. CDR3 protein: CASSSGSTEAKLFF. The CDR3 coding sequence is TGTGCCAGCAGCTCCGGGAGCACTGAGGCAAAACTGTTTTTT.

This clone was counted a single time. The chain combines TRBV5-5 with TRBJ2-3; tentatively, D is TRBD1 or TRBD2 (5 bases each). Trimming shortened V by 4 bases and J by 2 bases, and 14 bases separated the two germline ends. Germline loops: CDR1 SGHKS, CDR2 YYEKEE (reference sequence). The CDR3 loop spans 15 amino acids. The CDR3 DNA reads TGTGCCAGCAGCGTACTTAGTGGGACCACAGATACGCAGTATTTT. Its protein product is CASSVLSGTTDTQYF.

Concerning this clone: Other DNA sequences of this sample code for an identical CDR3. The chain's CDR3 is CASSTGGENQPQHF. As DNA, the CDR3 is TGTGCCAGTAGTACAGGGGGGGAGAATCAGCCCCAGCATTTT. The chain recombines TRBV19 with TRBJ1-5; 7 bases map to TRBD1. In germline, CDR1 is LNHDA, CDR2 SQIVND (reference sequence). There are 14 residues in the CDR3. The V and J ends lost 4 bases and 4 bases, in that order; junction bases with no gene match: 4. Combining the CDR3 with reference TRBV19 and TRBJ1-5 gives the whole variable domain DGGITQSPKYLFRKEGQNVTLSCEQNLNHDAMYWYRQDPGQGLRLIYYSQIVNDFQKGDIAEGYSVSREKKESFPLTVTSAQKNPTAFYLCASSTGGENQPQHFGDGTRLSIL.